This record looks at one T cell receptor (beta chain) sequence and its context. The antigen is undetermined. CDR1 is SEHNR, CDR2 FQNEAQ, per germline (reference sequence). Trimming removed 5 bases from V and 7 bases from J, with 17 bases in between. The CDR3 runs to 15 residues. This sample was included in a study of T cell responses to AZD1222 COVID-19 vaccine. Study results and limitations: The sample set comprised mostly white British donors with more females, and clonal diversity was possibly underestimated. Close to half of spike-specific TCRs reportedly recognize unmutated variant regions. Across the whole spike, CD4 TCRs peaked at regions 160-218 and 743-854. Following two doses of AZD1222, Spike-specific TCR breadth and depth rose.

Profiled with immunoSEQ multiplex PCR; TCRdb holds only in-frame clones, not every one. The sample contains tens of thousands of clones, just over 90% of which appear only once. This TCR was recovered from an adult in good health. Sequenced material: peripheral blood, taken on day 0 of MenACWY control vaccination. The V gene is TRBV7-9, the J gene TRBJ1-4; D is unresolved. The DNA of the CDR3 is TGTGCCAGCAGCCCGACGGCCCTGGAGGGTGAAAAACTGTTTTTT. It codes for CASSPTALEGEKLFF.